What follows describes a single TCR beta chain. The entry originates in a study of shared T cell receptors in the human thymus. CDR3 length: 14 amino acids. Germline-derived CDR1 and CDR2 are MGHRA and YSYEKL. Trimming shortened V by 2 bases and J by 9 bases, and 14 bases separated the two germline ends. Libraries were prepared by immunoSEQ multiplex PCR; TCRdb keeps only in-frame clonotypes and omits some of them. The sample consists of 720,000 or so clones, 75% to 90% of them appearing once. In addition, the sample was reused for a study of human thymus T cells. This second report adds: Corrective heart surgery yielded the resections from which the thymus tissue came. Blood and thymic repertoires both appeared biased in V and J gene usage. Related research reported highly overlapping thymic repertoires among unrelated individuals.

The J gene is TRBJ1-5, the V gene TRBV4-1; TRBD1 is a possible D gene (5 bases). Specimen: thymocytes. This TCR was sampled from a girl less than two years old with a congenital heart defect. CDR3 DNA sequence: TGCGCCAGCAGCCAACCGCCGTGGGGCGGGCCCCAGCATTTT. Translating gives CASSQPPWGGPQHF.